Listed below are T cell receptor beta chains from one sample, sequenced in a study of vaccination and CD4 T cells after COVID-19. MiXCR, run by TCRdb on the PCR reads, gives a single entry per CDR3 protein. The profile shows 20,000 to 25,000 distinct CDR3 sequences, less than 35% of them singletons. These receptors' targets are unknown. Sequenced here: CD4+ T cells from blood, cultured in vitro, sampled about 7 months after SARS-CoV-2 vaccination. Receptors were obtained from a human donor who had recovered from COVID-19. Both conserved end residues are part of each CDR3. D genes are given only for firm matches. Where a row states a size, it is once, few, many or the class of an expanded clone; other rows omit it.

clone size	V gene	J gene	CDR3 length	D gene	CDR3 protein	CDR3 DNA
.	TRBV7-9	TRBJ2-7	16	.	CASSRQIMGYSYEQYF	TGTGCCAGCAGCCGACAAATAATGGGATACTCCTACGAGCAGTACTTC
few	TRBV10-3	TRBJ2-5	15	.	CAISEGQGGKETQYF	TGTGCCATCAGTGAGGGCCAGGGTGGAAAGGAGACCCAGTACTTC
.	TRBV19	TRBJ2-3	18	TRBD2	CASSGGLAGTPSTDTQYF	TGTGCCAGTAGCGGTGGGCTAGCGGGAACTCCCTCCACAGATACGCAGTATTTT
.	TRBV7-9	TRBJ1-1	16	TRBD1	CASSFRRQGRNTEAFF	TGTGCCAGCAGCTTCCGCCGACAGGGGCGGAATACTGAAGCTTTCTTT
.	TRBV4-3	TRBJ2-3	16	TRBD2	CASSQELAGGVDTQYF	TGCGCCAGCAGCCAAGAACTAGCGGGAGGGGTAGATACGCAGTATTTT
few	TRBV28	TRBJ1-1	16	.	CASSSPGHQTNTEAFF	TGTGCCAGCAGTTCCCCTGGCCATCAAACGAACACTGAAGCTTTCTTT
.	TRBV7-9	TRBJ2-5	12	.	CANSIVRERQYF	TGTGCCAACAGCATAGTCCGGGAGCGCCAGTACTTC
.	TRBV24-1	TRBJ2-1	15	.	CATSPPAGPKNEQFF	TGTGCCACCAGCCCCCCAGCGGGCCCGAAAAATGAGCAGTTCTTC
.	TRBV10-1	TRBJ1-5	12	.	CASSGGTQPQHF	TGCGCCAGCAGTGGGGGGACTCAGCCCCAGCATTTT
few	TRBV29-1	TRBJ2-7	14	.	CSAKVARGSYEQYF	TGCAGCGCCAAGGTGGCCAGGGGATCCTACGAGCAGTACTTC
few	TRBV7-2	TRBJ1-4	14	.	CASTSQGRIEKLFF	TGTGCCAGCACCTCCCAGGGCCGGATTGAAAAACTGTTTTTT
few	TRBV19	TRBJ2-2	15	.	CASSIGGAHTGELFF	TGTGCCAGTAGTATTGGGGGGGCCCACACCGGGGAGCTGTTTTTT
once	TRBV11-1	TRBJ1-1	16	.	CASSFTSTAGETEAFF	TGTGCCAGCAGCTTTACATCGACAGCGGGGGAAACTGAAGCTTTCTTT